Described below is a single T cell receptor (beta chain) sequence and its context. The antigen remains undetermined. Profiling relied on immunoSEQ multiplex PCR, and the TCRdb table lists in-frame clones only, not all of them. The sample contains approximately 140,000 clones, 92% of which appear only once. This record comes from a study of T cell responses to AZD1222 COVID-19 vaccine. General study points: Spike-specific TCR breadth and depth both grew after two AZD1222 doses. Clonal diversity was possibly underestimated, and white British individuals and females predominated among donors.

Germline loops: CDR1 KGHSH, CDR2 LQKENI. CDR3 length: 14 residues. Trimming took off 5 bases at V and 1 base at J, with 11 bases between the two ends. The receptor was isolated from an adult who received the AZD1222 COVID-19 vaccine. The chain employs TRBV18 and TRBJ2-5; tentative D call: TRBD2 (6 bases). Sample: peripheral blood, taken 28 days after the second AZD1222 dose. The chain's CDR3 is CASSTGLFQETQYF. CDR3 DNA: TGTGCCAGCTCAACGGGACTCTTCCAAGAGACCCAGTACTTC.